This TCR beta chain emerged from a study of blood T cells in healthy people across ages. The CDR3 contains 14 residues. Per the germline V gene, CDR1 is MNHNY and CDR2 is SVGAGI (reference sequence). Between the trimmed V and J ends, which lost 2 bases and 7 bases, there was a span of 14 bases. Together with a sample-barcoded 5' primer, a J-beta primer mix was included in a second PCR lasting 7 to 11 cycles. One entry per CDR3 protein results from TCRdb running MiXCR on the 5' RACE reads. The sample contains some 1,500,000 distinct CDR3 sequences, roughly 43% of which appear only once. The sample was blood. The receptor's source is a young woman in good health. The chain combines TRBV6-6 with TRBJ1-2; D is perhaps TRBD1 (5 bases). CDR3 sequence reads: CASSYAAAGFGYTF. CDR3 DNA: TGTGCCAGCAGTTACGCGGCTGCAGGGTTTGGCTACACCTTC.